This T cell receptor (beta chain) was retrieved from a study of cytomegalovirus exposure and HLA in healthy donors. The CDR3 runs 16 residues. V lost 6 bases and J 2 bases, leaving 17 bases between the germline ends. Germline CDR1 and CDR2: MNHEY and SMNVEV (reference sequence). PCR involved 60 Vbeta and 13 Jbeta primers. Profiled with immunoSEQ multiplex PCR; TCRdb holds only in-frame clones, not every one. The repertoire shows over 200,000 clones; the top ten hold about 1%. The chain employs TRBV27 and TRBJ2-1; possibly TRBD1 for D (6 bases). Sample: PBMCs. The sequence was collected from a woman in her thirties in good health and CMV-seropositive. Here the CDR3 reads CASSPTPDRPYNEQFF. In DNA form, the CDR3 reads TGTGCCAGCAGCCCCACCCCGGACAGACCCTACAATGAGCAGTTCTTC.